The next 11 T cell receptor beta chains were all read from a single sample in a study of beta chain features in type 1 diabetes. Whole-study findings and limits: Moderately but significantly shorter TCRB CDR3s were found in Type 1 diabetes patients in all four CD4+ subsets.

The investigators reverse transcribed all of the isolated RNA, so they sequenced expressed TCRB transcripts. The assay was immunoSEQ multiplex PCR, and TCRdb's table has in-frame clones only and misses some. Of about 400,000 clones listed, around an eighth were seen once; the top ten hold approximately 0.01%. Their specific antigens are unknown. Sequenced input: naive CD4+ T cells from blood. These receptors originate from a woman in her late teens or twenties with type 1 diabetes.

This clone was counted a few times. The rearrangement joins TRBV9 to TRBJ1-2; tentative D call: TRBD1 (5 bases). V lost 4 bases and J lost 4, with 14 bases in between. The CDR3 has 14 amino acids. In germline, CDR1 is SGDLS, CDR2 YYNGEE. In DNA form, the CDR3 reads TGTGCCAGCAGCCCAGGGCAGAAGGCCTATGGCTACACCTTC. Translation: CASSPGQKAYGYTF.

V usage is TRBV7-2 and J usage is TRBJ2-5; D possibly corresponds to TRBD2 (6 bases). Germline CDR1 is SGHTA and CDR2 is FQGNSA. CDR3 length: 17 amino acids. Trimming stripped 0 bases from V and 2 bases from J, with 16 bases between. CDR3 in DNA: TGTGCCAGCAGCTTAGCGGGATCGGGACTTCGACAAGAGACCCAGTACTTC. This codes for CASSLAGSGLRQETQYF. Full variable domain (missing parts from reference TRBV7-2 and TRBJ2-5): GAGVSQSPSNKVTEKGKDVELRCDPISGHTALYWYRQSLGQGLEFLIYFQGNSAPDKSGLPSDRFSAERTGGSVSTLTIQRTQQEDSAVYLCASSLAGSGLRQETQYFGPGTRLLVL.

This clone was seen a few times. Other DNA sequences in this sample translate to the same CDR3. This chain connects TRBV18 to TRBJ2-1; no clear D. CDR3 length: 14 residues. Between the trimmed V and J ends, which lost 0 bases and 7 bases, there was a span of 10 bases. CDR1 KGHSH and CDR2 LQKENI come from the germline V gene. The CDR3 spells CASSPPATRNEQFF. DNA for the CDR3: TGTGCCAGCTCACCACCGGCTACCAGGAATGAGCAGTTCTTC.

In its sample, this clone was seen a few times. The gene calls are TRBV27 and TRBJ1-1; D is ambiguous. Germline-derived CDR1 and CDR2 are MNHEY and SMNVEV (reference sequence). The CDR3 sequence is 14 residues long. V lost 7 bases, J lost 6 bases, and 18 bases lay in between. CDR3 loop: CASTTVGIAAEAFF. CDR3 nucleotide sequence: TGTGCCAGCACCACCGTCGGGATAGCGGCTGAAGCTTTCTTT.

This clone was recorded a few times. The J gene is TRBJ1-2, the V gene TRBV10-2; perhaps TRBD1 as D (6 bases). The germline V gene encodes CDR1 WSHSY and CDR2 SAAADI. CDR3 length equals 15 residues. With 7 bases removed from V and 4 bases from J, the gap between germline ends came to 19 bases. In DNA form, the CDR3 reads TGCGCCAGCACCGATACCTTTGGACAGACCTATGGCTACACCTTC. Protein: CASTDTFGQTYGYTF.

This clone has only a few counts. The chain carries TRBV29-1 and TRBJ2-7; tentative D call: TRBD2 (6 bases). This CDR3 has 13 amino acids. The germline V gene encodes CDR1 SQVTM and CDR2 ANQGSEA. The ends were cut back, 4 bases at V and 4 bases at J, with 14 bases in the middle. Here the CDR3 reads CSVAYRLVYEQYF. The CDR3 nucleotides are TGCAGCGTTGCATACCGACTAGTTTACGAGCAGTACTTC.

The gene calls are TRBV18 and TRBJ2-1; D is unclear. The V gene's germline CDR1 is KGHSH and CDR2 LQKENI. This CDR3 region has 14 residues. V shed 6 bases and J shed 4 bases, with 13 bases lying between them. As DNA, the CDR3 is TGTGCCAGCTCTCCTCTTGACTTTTACAATGAGCAGTTCTTC. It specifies CASSPLDFYNEQFF.

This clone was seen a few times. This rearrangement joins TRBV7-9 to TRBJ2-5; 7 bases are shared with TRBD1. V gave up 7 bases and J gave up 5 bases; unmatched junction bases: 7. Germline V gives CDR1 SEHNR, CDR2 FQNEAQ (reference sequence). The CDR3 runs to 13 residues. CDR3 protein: CASNWDSWETQYF. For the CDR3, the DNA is TGTGCCAGCAATTGGGACAGTTGGGAGACCCAGTACTTC.

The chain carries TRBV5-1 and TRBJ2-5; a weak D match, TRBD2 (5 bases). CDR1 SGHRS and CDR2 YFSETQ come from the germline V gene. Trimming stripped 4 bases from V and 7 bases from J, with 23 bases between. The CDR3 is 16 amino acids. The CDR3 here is CASSVYGRARGMTQYF. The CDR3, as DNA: TGCGCCAGCAGCGTCTATGGGCGGGCTCGCGGAATGACCCAGTACTTC.

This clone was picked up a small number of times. The CDR3 DNA sequence: TGTGCCAGCAGTGAATCCGGCAGGGGTACTGAAGCTTTCTTT. Amino acid sequence: CASSESGRGTEAFF. The J gene is TRBJ1-1, the V gene TRBV25-1, with D possibly matching TRBD1 (6 bases). The CDR3 is 14 amino acids. Between the trimmed V and J ends, which lost 1 base and 5 bases, there was a span of 11 bases. Germline CDR1 and CDR2: MGHDK and SYGVNS.

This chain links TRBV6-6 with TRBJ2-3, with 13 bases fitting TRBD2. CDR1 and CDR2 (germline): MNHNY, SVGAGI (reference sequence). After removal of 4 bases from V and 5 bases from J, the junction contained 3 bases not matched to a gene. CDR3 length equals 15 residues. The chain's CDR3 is CASSSRTSGGDTQYF. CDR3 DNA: TGTGCCAGCAGTTCTCGGACTAGCGGGGGAGATACGCAGTATTTT.